Sequencing of this T cell receptor beta chain was carried out in a study of OX40 agonist ivuxolimab in advanced cancers. The study's findings and limits: Clonal expansion was among the lowest in partial responders at 0.1-3.0 mg/kg, especially CD8+.

With respect to this clone: Its target is not known.

The CDR3 spans 17 residues. TCRdb keeps only in-frame clones here, not all; method: immunoSEQ multiplex PCR. The table shows approximately 70,000 clones, with around 83% occurring only once. This clonotype was obtained from an adult with an advanced solid tumor such as melanoma, head and neck, liver or kidney cancer. The rearrangement uses TRBV12-2 and TRBJ1-5. TRBV12-2 is labeled a pseudogene. The sample in question was CD4+ or CD8+ T cells sorted from blood, obtained in a trial of the OX40 agonist ivuxolimab. The CDR3 region has the DNA TGTGCAAGTCGCTTAGTAGTTGGCCCGGATGAAAATCAGCCCCAGCATTTT. Translating gives CASRLVVGPDENQPQHF.